This note documents a single TCR beta chain sequence. Primers: 60 Vbeta forward and 13 Jbeta reverse. Assay used: immunoSEQ multiplex PCR; TCRdb lists only in-frame clones, some missing. Its clone listing holds fewer than 150,000 clones. The data were obtained in a study of cytomegalovirus exposure and HLA in healthy donors. CDR3 size: 14 residues. V was trimmed by 2 bases and J by 5 bases, leaving 10 bases between them. Germline V gene sequence: CDR1 KGHSY, CDR2 FQNENV. The chain carries TRBV16 and TRBJ2-1; D is possibly TRBD1 (6 bases). Sequencing was carried out using PBMCs. This clonotype originated in a man aged 35 to 55 in good health and CMV-seronegative. CDR3 residues: CASSQSRGHNEQFF. DNA of the CDR3: TGTGCCAGCAGCCAAAGCAGGGGTCACAATGAGCAGTTCTTC.